The next 5 T cell receptor beta chains were all read from a single sample in a study of human T cells and chemical hapten exposure. Time point of the sample: patch test 2, 6 weeks after DPC sensitization. Treatment here: therapeutic diphenylcyclopropenone sensitization with weekly scalp DPC. TCRdb reprocessed the RACE reads via MiXCR and lists one record per CDR3 protein. The sample consists of 75,000 to 100,000 distinct CDR3 sequences, about a tenth of them appearing once. The input for sequencing was whole blood, taken in connection with sensitization to the hapten diphenylcyclopropenone (DPC). These receptors were taken from a woman between 40 and 55 years old with alopecia areata. Some clones in this sample may be carry-over from other donors' samples.

This clonotype was recorded at least ten times. The chain combines TRBV7-2 with TRBJ2-1, with TRBD1 as a possible D gene (6 bases). The germline gives CDR1 SGHTA, CDR2 FQGNSA. V was pared by 5 bases and J by 0 bases, with 26 bases between. CDR3 length: 20 amino acids. For the CDR3, the DNA is TGTGCCAGCAGCCCCATATCTTCCGGAGGCAGGGGTTCCTCCTACAATGAGCAGTTCTTC. Amino acids: CASSPISSGGRGSSYNEQFF.

This clonotype was observed a handful of times. The rearrangement joins TRBV28 to TRBJ2-2; D is perhaps TRBD2 (5 bases). The CDR3 is made up of 11 amino acids. Trimming removed 6 bases from V and 6 bases from J, with 5 bases in between. Germline V gene data show CDR1 as MDHEN and CDR2 as SYDVKM. CDR3 amino acids: CASRLAGELFF. The CDR3 bases are TGTGCCAGCAGACTAGCCGGGGAGCTGTTTTTT.

This clonotype was counted once. CDR3 loop: CASTKLQETQYF. The CDR3 coding sequence is TGTGCCAGCACCAAGCTGCAAGAGACCCAGTACTTC. The rearrangement joins TRBV6-4 to TRBJ2-5; D not resolved. V lost 7 bases and J 2 bases, leaving 8 bases between the germline ends. Germline CDR1 is MRHNA and CDR2 is SNTAGT. The CDR3 consists of 12 residues.

This clonotype was observed a few times. This chain connects TRBV9 to TRBJ2-3, with D possibly matching TRBD2 (5 bases). The CDR3 spans 17 residues. V lost 2 bases and J lost 2, with 18 bases in between. Germline lookup yields CDR1 SGDLS and CDR2 YYNGEE. CDR3: CASSVDRLSGFTDTQYF. CDR3 nucleotides: TGTGCCAGCAGCGTTGATCGACTATCGGGATTCACAGATACGCAGTATTTT.

This clonotype was seen at least ten times. This chain uses TRBV5-4 with TRBJ2-3; 10 bases map to TRBD1. After removal of 4 bases from V and 0 bases from J, the junction contained 5 bases not matched to a gene. Germline V gives CDR1 SGHNT, CDR2 YYREEE (reference sequence). This CDR3 spans 16 amino acids. This chain's CDR3 is CASSRGQGVSTDTQYF. CDR3 bases: TGTGCCAGCAGCCGCGGACAGGGGGTTAGCACAGATACGCAGTATTTT.